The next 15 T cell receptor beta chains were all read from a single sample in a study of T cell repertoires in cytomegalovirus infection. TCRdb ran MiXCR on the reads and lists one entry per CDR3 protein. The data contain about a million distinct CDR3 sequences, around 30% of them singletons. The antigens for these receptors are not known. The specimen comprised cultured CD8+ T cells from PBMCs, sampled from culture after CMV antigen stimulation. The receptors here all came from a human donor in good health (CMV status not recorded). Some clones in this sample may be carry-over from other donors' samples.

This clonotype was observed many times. DNA for the CDR3: TGCGCCAGCAGTCGCATAGCGGGGGGTACAGATACGCAGTATTTT. Residues: CASSRIAGGTDTQYF. J is TRBJ2-3 and V is TRBV4-1, with 10 bases lining up with TRBD2. V trimming: 6 bases; J trimming: 3 bases; junction bases outside the gene matches: 6. The CDR3 sequence is 15 residues long. Germline V gene lookup returns CDR1 MGHRA and CDR2 YSYEKL.

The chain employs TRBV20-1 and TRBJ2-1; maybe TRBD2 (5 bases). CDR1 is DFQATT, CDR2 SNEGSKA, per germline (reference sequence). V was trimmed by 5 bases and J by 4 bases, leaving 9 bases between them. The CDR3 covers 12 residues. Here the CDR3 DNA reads TGCAGTGCTCCGGGGTGGTACAATGAGCAGTTCTTC. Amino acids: CSAPGWYNEQFF.

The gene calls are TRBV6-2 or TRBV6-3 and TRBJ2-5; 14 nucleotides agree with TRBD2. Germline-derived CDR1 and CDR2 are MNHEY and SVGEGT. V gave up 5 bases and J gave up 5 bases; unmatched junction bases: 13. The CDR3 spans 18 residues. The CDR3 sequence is CASSQPGLAGARGETQYF. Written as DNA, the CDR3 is TGTGCCAGCAGTCAACCGGGACTAGCGGGGGCCAGGGGTGAGACCCAGTACTTC.

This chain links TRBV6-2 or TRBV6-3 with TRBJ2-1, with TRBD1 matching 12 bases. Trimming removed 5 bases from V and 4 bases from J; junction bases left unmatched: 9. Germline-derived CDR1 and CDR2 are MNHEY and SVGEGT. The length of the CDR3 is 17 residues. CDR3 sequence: CASSPKGQGAYYNEQFF. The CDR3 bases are TGTGCCAGCAGTCCTAAGGGACAGGGGGCCTATTACAATGAGCAGTTCTTC.

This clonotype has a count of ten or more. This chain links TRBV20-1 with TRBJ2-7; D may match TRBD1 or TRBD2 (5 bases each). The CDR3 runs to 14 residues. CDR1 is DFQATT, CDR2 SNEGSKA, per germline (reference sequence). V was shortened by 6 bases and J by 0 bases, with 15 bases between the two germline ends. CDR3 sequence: CSARSRGHSYEQYV. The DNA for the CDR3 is TGCAGTGCGCGTAGCCGGGGCCACTCCTACGAGCAGTACGTC.

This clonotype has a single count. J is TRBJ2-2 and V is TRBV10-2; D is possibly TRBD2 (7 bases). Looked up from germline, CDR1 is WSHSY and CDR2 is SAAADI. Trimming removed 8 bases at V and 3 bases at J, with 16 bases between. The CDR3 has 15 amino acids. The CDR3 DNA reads TGCGCCAGCTTTGGGGAGGGGGGGGACACCGGGGAGCTGTTTTTT. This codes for CASFGEGGDTGELFF.

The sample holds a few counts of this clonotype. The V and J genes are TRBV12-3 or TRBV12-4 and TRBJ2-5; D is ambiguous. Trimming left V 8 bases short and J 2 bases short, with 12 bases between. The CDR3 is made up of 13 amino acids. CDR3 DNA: TGTGCCAGCGGAAGCGAGACACAAGAGACCCAGTACTTC. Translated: CASGSETQETQYF.

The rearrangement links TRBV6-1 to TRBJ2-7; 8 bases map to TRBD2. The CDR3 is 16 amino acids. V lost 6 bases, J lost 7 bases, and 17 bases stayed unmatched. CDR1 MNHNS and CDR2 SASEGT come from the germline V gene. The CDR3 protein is CASRESGSTVQVEQYV. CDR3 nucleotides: TGTGCCAGCAGGGAGAGCGGGAGCACCGTCCAGGTAGAGCAGTACGTC.

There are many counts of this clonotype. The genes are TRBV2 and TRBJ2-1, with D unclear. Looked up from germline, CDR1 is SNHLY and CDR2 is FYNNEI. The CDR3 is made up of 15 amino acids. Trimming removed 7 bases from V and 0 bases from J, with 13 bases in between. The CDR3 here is CASTTGTSSYNEQFF. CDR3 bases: TGTGCCAGCACGACGGGTACGAGCTCCTACAATGAGCAGTTCTTC. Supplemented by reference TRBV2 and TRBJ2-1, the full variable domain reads EPEVTQTPSHQVTQMGQEVILRCVPISNHLYFYWYRQILGQKVEFLVSFYNNEISEKSEIFDDQFSVERPDGSNFTLKIRSTKLEDSAMYFCASTTGTSSYNEQFFGPGTRLTVL.

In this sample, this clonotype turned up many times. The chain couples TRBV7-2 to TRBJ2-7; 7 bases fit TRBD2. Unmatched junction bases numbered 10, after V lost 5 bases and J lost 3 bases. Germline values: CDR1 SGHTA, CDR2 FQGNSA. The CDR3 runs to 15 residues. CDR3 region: CASSPGSSGVYEQYV. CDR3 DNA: TGTGCCAGCAGCCCAGGGTCTAGCGGAGTCTACGAGCAGTACGTC.

CDR3: CASSLWLGGNEQFF. The CDR3 nucleotides are TGTGCCAGCAGTTTATGGCTGGGAGGAAATGAGCAGTTCTTC. The V call is TRBV27, the J call TRBJ2-1, with a tentative D call TRBD2 (6 bases). The V and J ends lost 1 base and 7 bases respectively, with 11 bases between them. The CDR3 has 14 amino acids. Germline CDR1 reads MNHEY; CDR2 reads SMNVEV (reference sequence).

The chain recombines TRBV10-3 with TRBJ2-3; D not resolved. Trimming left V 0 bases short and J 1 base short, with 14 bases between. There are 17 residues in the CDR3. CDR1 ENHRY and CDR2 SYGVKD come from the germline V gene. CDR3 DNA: TGTGCCATCAGTGAGTCGCAGCTCGCGACTCGCACAGATACGCAGTATTTT. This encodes CAISESQLATRTDTQYF.

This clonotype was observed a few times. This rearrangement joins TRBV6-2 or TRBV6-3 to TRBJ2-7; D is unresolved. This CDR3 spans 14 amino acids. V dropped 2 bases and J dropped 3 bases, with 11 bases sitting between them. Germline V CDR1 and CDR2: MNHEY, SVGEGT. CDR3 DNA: TGTGCCAGCAGTTACGATCGCCTGAGCTACGAGCAGTACGTC. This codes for CASSYDRLSYEQYV.

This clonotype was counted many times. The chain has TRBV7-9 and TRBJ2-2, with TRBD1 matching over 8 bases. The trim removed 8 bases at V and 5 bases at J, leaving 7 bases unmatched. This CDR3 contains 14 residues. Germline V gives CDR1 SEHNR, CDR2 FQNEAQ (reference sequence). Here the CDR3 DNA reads TGTGCCAGCTCGCAGGGGGCTGATACCGGGGAGCTGTTTTTT. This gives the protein CASSQGADTGELFF. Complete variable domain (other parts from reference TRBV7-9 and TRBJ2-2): DTGVSQNPRHKITKRGQNVTFRCDPISEHNRLYWYRQTLGQGPEFLTYFQNEAQLEKSRLLSDRFSAERPKGSFSTLEIQRTEQGDSAMYLCASSQGADTGELFFGEGSRLTVL.

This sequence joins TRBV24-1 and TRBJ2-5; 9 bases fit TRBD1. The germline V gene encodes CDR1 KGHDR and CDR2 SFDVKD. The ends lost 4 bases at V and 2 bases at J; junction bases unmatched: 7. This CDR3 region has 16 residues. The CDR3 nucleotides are TGTGCCACCAGTGACAGACAGGGGGGACCTCAAGAGACCCAGTACTTC. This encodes CATSDRQGGPQETQYF.